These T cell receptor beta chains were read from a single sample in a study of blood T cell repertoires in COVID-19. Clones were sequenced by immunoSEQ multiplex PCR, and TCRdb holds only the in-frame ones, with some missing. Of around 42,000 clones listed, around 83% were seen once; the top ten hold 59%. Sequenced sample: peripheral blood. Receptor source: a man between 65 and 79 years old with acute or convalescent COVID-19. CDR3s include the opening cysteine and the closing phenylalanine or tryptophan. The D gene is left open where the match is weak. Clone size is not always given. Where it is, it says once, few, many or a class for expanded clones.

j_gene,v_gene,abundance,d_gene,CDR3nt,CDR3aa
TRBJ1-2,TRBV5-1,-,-,TGCGCCAGCAGCTTAGGACAGCCAACAACTAACTATGGCTACACCTTC,CASSLGQPTTNYGYTF
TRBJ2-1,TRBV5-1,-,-,TGCGCCAGCAGCTTCGCAGGCGGGACTGAGCAGTTCTTC,CASSFAGGTEQFF
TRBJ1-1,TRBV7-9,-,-,TGTGCCAGCAGCTTAGTTATCGGGACTATGAACACTGAAGCTTTCTTT,CASSLVIGTMNTEAFF
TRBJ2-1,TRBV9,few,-,TGTGCCAGCAGCGTAGAGTCGGTCTCCTACAATGAGCAGTTCTTC,CASSVESVSYNEQFF
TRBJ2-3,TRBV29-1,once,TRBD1,TGCAGCTCCAGACAGGGGGCGCAGGGAGATACGCAGTATTTT,CSSRQGAQGDTQYF
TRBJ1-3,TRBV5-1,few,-,TGCGCCAGCAGCCCTCAGGGGACTGGAAACACCATATATTTT,CASSPQGTGNTIYF
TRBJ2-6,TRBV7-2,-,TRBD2,TGTGCCAGCAGCGCAAGGGGACTAGCGGGAGTTGCTGGGGCCAACGTCCTGACTTTC,CASSARGLAGVAGANVLTF
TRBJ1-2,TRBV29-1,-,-,TGCAGCGTCCTTGAGGGATCTGAGGGCTATGGCTACACCTTC,CSVLEGSEGYGYTF
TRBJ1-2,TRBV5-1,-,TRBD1,TGCGCCAGCAGCTCAATCCAGGGGGCGTATGTTGGCTACACCTTC,CASSSIQGAYVGYTF
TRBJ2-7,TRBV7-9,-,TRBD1,TGTGCCAGCAGCTCAGCCCGGGGACAGGGGATTTCCTACGAGCAGTACTTC,CASSSARGQGISYEQYF
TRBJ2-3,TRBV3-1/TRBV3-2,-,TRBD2,TGTGCCAGCAGAGCGGGAGGGTTGACAGATACGCAGTATTTT,CASRAGGLTDTQYF
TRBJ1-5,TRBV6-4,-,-,TGTGCCAGCAGTCGTGACCGGGGGGTCGGCCAGCCCCAGCATTTT,CASSRDRGVGQPQHF
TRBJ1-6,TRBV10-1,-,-,TGCGCCAGCAGCCGGGCAGGGGTAAATTCACCCCTCCACTTT,CASSRAGVNSPLHF
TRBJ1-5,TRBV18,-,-,TGTGCCAGCTCACCACGGAGCAGCAATCAGCCCCAGCATTTT,CASSPRSSNQPQHF
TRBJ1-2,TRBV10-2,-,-,TGCGCCAGCAGTGAGTCAAGCTCAGGACTCGGCTATGGCTACACCTTC,CASSESSSGLGYGYTF
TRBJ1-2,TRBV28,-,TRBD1,TGTGCCAGCAGAACAGGGGAGGGCTACACCTTC,CASRTGEGYTF
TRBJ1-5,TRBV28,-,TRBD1,TGTGCCAGCAGTTTCGCTGAGACAGGGGGCCCAGGGGGGAGGGCCCAGCATTTT,CASSFAETGGPGGRAQHF
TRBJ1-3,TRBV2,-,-,TGTGCCAGCAGGGAGGTGGGGGCCGGGACTGGAAACACCATATATTTT,CASREVGAGTGNTIYF
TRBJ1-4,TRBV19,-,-,TGTGCCAGTAGCCGGATCGGACAGTTGAATGAAAAACTGTTTTTT,CASSRIGQLNEKLFF
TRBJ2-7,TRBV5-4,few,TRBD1,TGTGCCAGCAGCTTACAGGGGGAGTCCTACGAGCAGTACTTC,CASSLQGESYEQYF
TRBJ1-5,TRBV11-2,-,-,TGTGCCAGCAGCTTAGACAGGAATCAGCCCCAGCATTTT,CASSLDRNQPQHF
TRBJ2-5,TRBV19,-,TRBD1,TGTGCCACGGGACAGGGTGAGACCCAGTACTTC,CATGQGETQYF
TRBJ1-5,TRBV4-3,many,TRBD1,TGCGCCAGCAGCCCTACTCCACGGACAGGCTACAATCAGCCCCAGCATTTT,CASSPTPRTGYNQPQHF
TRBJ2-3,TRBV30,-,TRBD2,TGTGCCTGGAGCCCCCTGGCGGGGGGGCAGGATACGCAGTATTTT,CAWSPLAGGQDTQYF
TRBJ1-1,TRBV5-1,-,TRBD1,TGCGCCAGCAGCAAGGGACAGGGGGTTAACACTGAAGCTTTCTTT,CASSKGQGVNTEAFF
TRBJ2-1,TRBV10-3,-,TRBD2,TGTGCCATCAGGGGGGCAAGCGGGAGGGCTAACAATGAGCAGTTCTTC,CAIRGASGRANNEQFF
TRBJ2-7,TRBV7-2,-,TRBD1,TGTGCCAGCAGCCCGGGACAGGACTACGAGCAGTACTTC,CASSPGQDYEQYF
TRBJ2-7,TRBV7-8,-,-,TGTGCCAGCAGCTTAGGCGGGACAGCCTACGAGCAGTACTTC,CASSLGGTAYEQYF
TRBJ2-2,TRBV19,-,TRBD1,TGTGCCAGTAGTTTGCAGGGGGCGGCCGGGGAGCTGTTTTTT,CASSLQGAAGELFF
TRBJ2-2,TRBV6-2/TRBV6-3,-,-,TGTGCCAGCAGTTCAACTAGAACCGGGGAGCTGTTTTTT,CASSSTRTGELFF
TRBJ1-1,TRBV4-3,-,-,TGCGCCAGCAGCCAAGTAAGGGGCACTGAAGCTTTCTTT,CASSQVRGTEAFF
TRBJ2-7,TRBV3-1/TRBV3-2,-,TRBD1,TGTGCCAGCGGGACAGGTCTAGGGCAGTACTTC,CASGTGLGQYF
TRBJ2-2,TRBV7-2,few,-,TGTGCCAGCAGCTTACGGGACTGGAACACCGGGGAGCTGTTTTTT,CASSLRDWNTGELFF
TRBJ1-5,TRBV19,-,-,TGTGCCAGTAGTATGCCCAGGGCGCATAGCAATCAGCCCCAGCATTTT,CASSMPRAHSNQPQHF
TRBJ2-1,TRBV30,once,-,TGTGCCTGGATAGGGCAGGGGATCCACAATGAGCAGTTCTTC,CAWIGQGIHNEQFF
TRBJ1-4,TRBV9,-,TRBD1,TGTGCCAGCAGCGTCGGGACAGGGCTTAATGAAAAACTGTTTTTT,CASSVGTGLNEKLFF
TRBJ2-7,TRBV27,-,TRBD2,TGTGCCAGCAGTCCCCTTGGTAGCGGGAGCTACGAGCAGTACTTC,CASSPLGSGSYEQYF
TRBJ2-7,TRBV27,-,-,TGTGCCAGCAGTTCACCGAACAGGGAGTGGTACGAGCAGTACTTC,CASSSPNREWYEQYF
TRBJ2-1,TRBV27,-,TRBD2,TGTGCCAGCAGGCCGGGACTAGCTGCTGAGCAGTTCTTC,CASRPGLAAEQFF
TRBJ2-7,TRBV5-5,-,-,TGTGCCAGCAGCTTGGGTGGCGGCCAGCGGTACGAGCAGTACTTC,CASSLGGGQRYEQYF
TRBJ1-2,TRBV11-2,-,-,TGTGCCAGCAGCTTAGACCCATGGGGCGACTATGGCTACACCTTC,CASSLDPWGDYGYTF
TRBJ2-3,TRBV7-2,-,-,TGTGCCAGCATCGCCGGGTCCGGCCCAGATACGCAGTATTTT,CASIAGSGPDTQYF
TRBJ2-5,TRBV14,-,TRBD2,TGTGCCAGCAGCCAAGGAGGCGGGGGGTATGAGACCCAGTACTTC,CASSQGGGGYETQYF
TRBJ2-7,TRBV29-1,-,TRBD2,TGCAGCGCTGGGGGGGGAGGGCCTTCCTACGAGCAGTACTTC,CSAGGGGPSYEQYF
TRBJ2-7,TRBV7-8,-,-,TGTGCCAGCAGCTTTCCTGGTACGGGGAACGAGCAGTACTTC,CASSFPGTGNEQYF
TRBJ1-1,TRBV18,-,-,TGTGCCAGCTCACTCACAATTAAGGCGGGGGAATCAACTGAAGCTTTCTTT,CASSLTIKAGESTEAFF
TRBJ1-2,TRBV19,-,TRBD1,TGTGCCAGTAGTATGCAGGGGGCCTATGGCTACACCTTC,CASSMQGAYGYTF
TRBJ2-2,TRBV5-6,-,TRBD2,TGTGCCAGCAGCCCCGGACTAGCGGGAGGTTGGACCGGGGAGCTGTTTTTT,CASSPGLAGGWTGELFF
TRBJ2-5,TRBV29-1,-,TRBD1,TGCAGCGCCCGGGACAGCTCTTCGTTAGTCCAGTACTTC,CSARDSSSLVQYF
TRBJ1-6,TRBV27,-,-,TGTGCCAGCAGTGTCCGACAGGATTCACCCCTCCACTTT,CASSVRQDSPLHF
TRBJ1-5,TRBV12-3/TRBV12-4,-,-,TGTGCCAGCACCGCCTTTAGTAATCAGCCCCAGCATTTT,CASTAFSNQPQHF
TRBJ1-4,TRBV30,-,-,TGTGCCTGGAACCGAGGGGGTGGAGGTACTAATGAAAAACTGTTTTTT,CAWNRGGGGTNEKLFF
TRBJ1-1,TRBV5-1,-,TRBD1,TGCGCCAGCAGCGGGACAGGGTTCGACACTGAAGCTTTCTTT,CASSGTGFDTEAFF
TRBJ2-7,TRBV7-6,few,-,TGTGCCAGCAGCTTACGCGGCTACGAGCAGTACTTC,CASSLRGYEQYF
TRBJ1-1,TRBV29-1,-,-,TGCAGCGTTGTACCGGAGGTTGTGGCTGAAGCTTTCTTT,CSVVPEVVAEAFF